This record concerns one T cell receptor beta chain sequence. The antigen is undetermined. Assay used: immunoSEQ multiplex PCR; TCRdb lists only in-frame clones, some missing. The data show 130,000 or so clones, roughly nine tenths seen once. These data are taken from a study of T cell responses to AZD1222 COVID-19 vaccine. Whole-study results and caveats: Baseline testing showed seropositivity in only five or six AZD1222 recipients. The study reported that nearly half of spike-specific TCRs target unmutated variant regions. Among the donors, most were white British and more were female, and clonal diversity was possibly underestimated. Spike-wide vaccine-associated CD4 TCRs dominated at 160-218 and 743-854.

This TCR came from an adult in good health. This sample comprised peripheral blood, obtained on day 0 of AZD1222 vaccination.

The DNA of the CDR3 is TGCACCAGCAGCCATGGACAGACGGAGTACGAGCAGTACTTC. Translating it yields CTSSHGQTEYEQYF. This chain uses TRBV1 with TRBJ2-7; the table assigns TRBD1, which was not confirmed against the DNA. TRBV1 is a listed pseudogene. The CDR3 is 14 amino acids.